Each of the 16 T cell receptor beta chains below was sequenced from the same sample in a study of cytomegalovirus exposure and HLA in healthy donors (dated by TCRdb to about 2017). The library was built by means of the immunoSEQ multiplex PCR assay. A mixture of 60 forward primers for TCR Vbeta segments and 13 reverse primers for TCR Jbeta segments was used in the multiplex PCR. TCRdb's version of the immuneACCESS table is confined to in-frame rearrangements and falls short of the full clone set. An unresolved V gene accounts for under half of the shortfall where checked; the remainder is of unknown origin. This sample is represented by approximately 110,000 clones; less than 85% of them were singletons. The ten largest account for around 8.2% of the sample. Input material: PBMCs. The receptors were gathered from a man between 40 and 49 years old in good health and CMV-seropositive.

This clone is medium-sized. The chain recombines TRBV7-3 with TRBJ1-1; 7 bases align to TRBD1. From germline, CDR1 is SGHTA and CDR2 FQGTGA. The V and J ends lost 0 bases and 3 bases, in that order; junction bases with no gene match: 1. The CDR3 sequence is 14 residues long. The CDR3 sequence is CASSLTQGDTEAFF. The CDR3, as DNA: TGTGCCAGCAGCTTAACTCAGGGGGACACTGAAGCTTTCTTT.

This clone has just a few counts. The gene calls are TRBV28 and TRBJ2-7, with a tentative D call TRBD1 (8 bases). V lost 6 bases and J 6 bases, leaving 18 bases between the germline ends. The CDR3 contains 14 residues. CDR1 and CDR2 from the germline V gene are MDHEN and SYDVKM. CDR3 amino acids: CASRGRTGRVEQYF. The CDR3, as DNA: TGTGCCAGCAGGGGAAGGACAGGGAGGGTCGAGCAGTACTTC.

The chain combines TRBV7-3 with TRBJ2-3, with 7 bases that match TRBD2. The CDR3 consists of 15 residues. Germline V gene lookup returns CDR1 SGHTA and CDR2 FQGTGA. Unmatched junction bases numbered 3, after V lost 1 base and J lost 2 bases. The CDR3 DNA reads TGTGCCAGCAGCTTAAGAGGGAGGGACACAGATACGCAGTATTTT. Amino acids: CASSLRGRDTDTQYF.

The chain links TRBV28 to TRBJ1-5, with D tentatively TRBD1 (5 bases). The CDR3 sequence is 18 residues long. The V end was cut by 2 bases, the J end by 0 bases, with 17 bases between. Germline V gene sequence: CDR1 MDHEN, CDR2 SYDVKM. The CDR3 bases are TGTGCCAGCAGTTTAAGTAGGGGTTCGCTCAATAGCAATCAGCCCCAGCATTTT. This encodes CASSLSRGSLNSNQPQHF.

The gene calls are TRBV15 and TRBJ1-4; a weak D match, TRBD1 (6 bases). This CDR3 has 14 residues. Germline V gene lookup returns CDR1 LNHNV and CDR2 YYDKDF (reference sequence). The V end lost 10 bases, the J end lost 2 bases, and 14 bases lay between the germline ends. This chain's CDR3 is CAISGGGTNEKLFF. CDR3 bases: TGTGCCATTAGCGGGGGGGGCACTAATGAAAAACTGTTTTTT.

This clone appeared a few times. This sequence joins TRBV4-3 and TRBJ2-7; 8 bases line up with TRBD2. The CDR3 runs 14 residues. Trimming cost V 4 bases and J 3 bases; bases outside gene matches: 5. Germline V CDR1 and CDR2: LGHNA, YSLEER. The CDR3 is CASSPPGLGYEQYF. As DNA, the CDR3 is TGCGCCAGCAGCCCTCCGGGACTAGGCTACGAGCAGTACTTC.

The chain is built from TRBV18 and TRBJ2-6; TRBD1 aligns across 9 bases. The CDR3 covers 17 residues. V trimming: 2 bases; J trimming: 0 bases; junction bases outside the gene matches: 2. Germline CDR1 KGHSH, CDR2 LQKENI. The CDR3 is CASSPTGGFSGANVLTF. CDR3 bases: TGTGCCAGCTCACCAACAGGGGGCTTCTCTGGGGCCAACGTCCTGACTTTC. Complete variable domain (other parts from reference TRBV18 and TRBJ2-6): NAGVMQNPRHLVRRRGQEARLRCSPMKGHSHVYWYRQLPEEGLKFMVYLQKENIIDESGMPKERFSAEFPKEGPSILRIQQVVRGDSAAYFCASSPTGGFSGANVLTFGAGSRLTVL.

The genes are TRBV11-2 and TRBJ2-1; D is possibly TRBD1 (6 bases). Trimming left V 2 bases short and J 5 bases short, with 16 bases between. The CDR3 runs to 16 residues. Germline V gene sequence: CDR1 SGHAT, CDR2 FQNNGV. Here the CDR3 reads CASSLLTGILDNEQFF. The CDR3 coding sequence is TGTGCCAGCAGCTTACTCACAGGGATCTTGGACAATGAGCAGTTCTTC.

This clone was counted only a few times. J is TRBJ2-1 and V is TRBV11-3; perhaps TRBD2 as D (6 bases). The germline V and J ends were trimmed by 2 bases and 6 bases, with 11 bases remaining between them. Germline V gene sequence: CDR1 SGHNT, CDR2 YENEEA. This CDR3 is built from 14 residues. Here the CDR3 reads CASSLRVGSNEQFF. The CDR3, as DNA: TGTGCCAGCAGCTTACGGGTCGGGAGCAATGAGCAGTTCTTC.

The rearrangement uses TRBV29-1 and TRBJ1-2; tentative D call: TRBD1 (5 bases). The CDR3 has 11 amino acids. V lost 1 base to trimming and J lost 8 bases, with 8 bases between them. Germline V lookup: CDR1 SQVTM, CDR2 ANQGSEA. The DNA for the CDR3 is TGCAGCGTTGAAGGGGGGGTAGGCTACACCTTC. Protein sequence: CSVEGGVGYTF.

For the CDR3, the DNA is TGCGCCAGCAGCTTGAGGCTAGCGGGAGGACATGAGCAGTTCTTC. It codes for CASSLRLAGGHEQFF. The J gene is TRBJ2-1, the V gene TRBV5-1; 11 bases are shared with TRBD2. V dropped 1 base and J dropped 8; count of bases not matched to a gene: 5. This CDR3 has 15 amino acids. Germline V gene data show CDR1 as SGHRS and CDR2 as YFSETQ.

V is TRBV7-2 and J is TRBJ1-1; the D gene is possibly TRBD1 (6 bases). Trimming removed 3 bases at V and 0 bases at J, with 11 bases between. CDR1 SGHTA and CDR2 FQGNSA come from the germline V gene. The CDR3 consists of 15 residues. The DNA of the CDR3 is TGTGCCAGCAGCTTCGCAGGGGCTATGAACACTGAAGCTTTCTTT. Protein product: CASSFAGAMNTEAFF.

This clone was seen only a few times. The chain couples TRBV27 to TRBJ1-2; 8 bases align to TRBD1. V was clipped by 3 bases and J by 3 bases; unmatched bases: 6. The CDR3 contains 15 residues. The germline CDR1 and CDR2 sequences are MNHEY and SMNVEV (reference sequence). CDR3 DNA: TGTGCCAGCAGTTTCGGACAGGGTCTTGACTATGGCTACACCTTC. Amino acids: CASSFGQGLDYGYTF.

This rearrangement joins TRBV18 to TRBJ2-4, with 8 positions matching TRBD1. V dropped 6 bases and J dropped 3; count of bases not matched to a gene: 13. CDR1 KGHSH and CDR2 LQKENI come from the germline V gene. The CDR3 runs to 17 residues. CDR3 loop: CASSPATGEFDKNIQYF. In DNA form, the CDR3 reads TGTGCCAGCTCTCCCGCGACAGGGGAATTTGACAAAAACATTCAGTACTTC.

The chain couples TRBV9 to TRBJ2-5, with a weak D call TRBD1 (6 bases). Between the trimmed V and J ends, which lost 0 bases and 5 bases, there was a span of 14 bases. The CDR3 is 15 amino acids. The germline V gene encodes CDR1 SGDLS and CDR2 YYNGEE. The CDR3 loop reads CASSVAGERRETQYF. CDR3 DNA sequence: TGTGCCAGCAGCGTAGCAGGGGAAAGGAGGGAGACCCAGTACTTC.

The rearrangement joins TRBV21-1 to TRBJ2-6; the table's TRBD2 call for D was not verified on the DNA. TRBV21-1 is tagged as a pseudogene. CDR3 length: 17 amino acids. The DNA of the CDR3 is TGTGCCAGCAGTAGACTAGGGACGGACTCTGGGGCCAACGGCCTGACTTTC. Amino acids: CASSRLGTDSGANGLTF.